This paragraph covers one TCR beta chain sequence. No clone much larger than this one lies a single base away; base qualities are absent. The sample belongs to a study of graft-versus-host responses after intestinal transplantation (dated by TCRdb to 2020 to 2022). General notes on the study: Recipients received multivisceral, liver-intestinal, or isolated intestinal transplants. Alloreactive clones were identified by sequencing pre-transplant mixed lymphocyte reaction products and comparing these products with unstimulated pre-transplant donor and recipient T cells. After intestinal transplantation, graft-versus-host and host-versus-graft alloreactive T cell clones in the graft, circulation and bone marrow were tracked using bulk TCR-beta CDR3 sequencing. Samples from three later patients were sequenced in-house on an Illumina MiSeq with MiXCR processing rather than by the commercial service. Donor T cell macrochimerism was defined as a peak of at least 4% donor T cells among recipient peripheral blood mononuclear cells. Every recipient was given anti-thymocyte globulin induction, then maintenance tacrolimus and steroids for 3 to 4 years. The cohort enrolled some 23 intestinal transplant recipients, one of whom was a retransplant, and a few patients without pretransplant specimens were excluded. Study-wide findings and limitations: The relatively low number and heterogeneity of intestinal transplant patients limited the conclusions. GvH clones were detected in recipient bone marrow, and some of these GvH clones were observed earlier in ileal mucosa or blood, consistent with an intestinal mucosal origin. Peak levels of circulating GvH clones were associated with declines in HvG clones early after transplant. In patients with donor T cell macrochimerism, the allografts had high GvH to HvG T cell clonal ratios.

The library relied on the immunoSEQ multiplex PCR assay. For most patients, genomic DNA was isolated with the Qiagen DNeasy Blood and Tissue Kit and shipped frozen to Adaptive Biotechnologies for TCR sequencing. High-throughput TCR-beta CDR3 sequencing of genomic DNA from most patients was performed by Adaptive Biotechnologies. Per the original workflow: Adaptive's ImmunoSEQ software was the source of the TCR sequencing data for 18 patients, while a few other patients were processed with MiXCR and VDJtools. To correct CD4 versus CD8 sorting errors, sequences present in both subsets at a frequency ratio below 5:1 were removed. Because the origin of CDR3 nucleotide sequences shared between donor and recipient could not be assigned, those sequences were removed. To count as alloreactive, a clone needed at least 2-fold expansion over unstimulated cells and a minimum CFSE-low frequency of 0.002% (template counts) or 0.001% (read counts). A clone was considered mappable if detected in the sequenced pre-transplant spleen, lymph node, or MLR CFSE-low populations of the donor or recipient. The cumulative frequency of alloreactive clones was calculated as a percentage of all sequences, weighted by copy number. In TCRdb, the immuneACCESS table is reduced to in-frame sequences with V and J assigned. These tables do not hold every clone; where another copy was compared, an unresolved V gene accounts for under half, and the others remain unexplained. V and J calls and clone size are as listed in that table; D and trimming were resolved from the DNA. Within this sample are more than 2,000 clones, with 25% to 35% of them counted one time only. Over 4.5% of the sample goes to the ten largest clones.

The time point label for this specimen denotes: cells obtained before transplantation from donor or recipient. Mixed lymphocyte reactions plated around 200,000 CFSE-labeled pre-transplant responders with around 200,000 irradiated violet-dye-labeled stimulators and were cultured for about 6 days. Proliferating CD3+CD4+CFSE-low and CD3+CD8+CFSE-low responder cells were FACS-sorted on a BD Influx sorter after the mixed lymphocyte reaction. The CDR3 spans 14 residues, from the cysteine through the phenylalanine. Of the read, only the CDR3 DNA is kept; its 42 bases are in frame from base 1. Reading the germline V gene gives CDR1 SGHTA and CDR2 FQGNSA. The germline V end is reduced by 8 bases and the J end by 4 bases; junction bases left unmatched: 6.

The receptor was derived from a human patient who was an organ donor for intestinal transplantation. The sequencing here drew on alloreactive CD4+ T cells from a mixed lymphocyte reaction culture, taken before transplantation. In the paper's terms, the cell subset or site label means: CFSE-low proliferating T cells sorted from roughly six-day pre-transplant mixed lymphocyte reaction (GvH or HvG direction). The sequence links TRBV7-2 to TRBJ2-1; 9 junctional bases match TRBD2. This receptor carries the CDR3 CASSLGLAYNEQFF. The sequenced DNA is TGTGCCAGCTCCCTAGGACTAGCGTACAATGAGCAGTTCTTC.